A single sample is the source of the 18 T cell receptor beta chains below, sequenced in a study of blood T cell repertoires in COVID-19. The method was immunoSEQ multiplex PCR; TCRdb's version includes in-frame clones alone and lacks a portion of them. The data contain over 150,000 clones, roughly 86% of them seen just once; the ten biggest clones take up around 2.5%. The sequenced material came from peripheral blood. These receptors were collected from a woman aged 80 or over with COVID-19, enrolled during active disease.

This clone was detected only once. This chain uses TRBV29-1 with TRBJ2-5; D might be TRBD1 (5 bases). From germline, CDR1 is SQVTM and CDR2 ANQGSEA. Between the trimmed V and J ends, which lost 4 bases and 1 base, there was a span of 13 bases. CDR3 length equals 14 residues. The CDR3 sequence is CSVVGANPQETQYF. The CDR3 DNA follows: TGCAGCGTTGTAGGGGCAAACCCCCAAGAGACCCAGTACTTC.

This chain connects TRBV3-1 (or the pseudogene TRBV3-2) to TRBJ2-1, with TRBD2 identical over 11 bases. The CDR3 sequence is 16 residues long. Germline loops: CDR1 LGHDT, CDR2 YNNKEL (reference sequence). With 4 bases clipped from V and 6 bases from J, the junction kept 8 bases outside the gene matches. The CDR3, as DNA: TGTGCCAGCAGCCCCTTAGCGGGAGGGCCGGCCAATGAGCAGTTCTTC. It encodes CASSPLAGGPANEQFF.

This chain links TRBV5-1 with TRBJ2-1; 9 bases are shared with TRBD2. V lost 1 base, J lost 4 bases, and 0 bases stayed unmatched. This CDR3 is 14 amino acids long. Germline values: CDR1 SGHRS, CDR2 YFSETQ. The CDR3 loop reads CASSLTSGYNEQFF. For the CDR3, the DNA is TGCGCCAGCAGCTTGACTAGCGGGTACAATGAGCAGTTCTTC.

The chain recombines TRBV11-3 with TRBJ2-7, with D possibly TRBD2 on 5 matching bases. The V gene's germline CDR1 is SGHNT and CDR2 YENEEA. V dropped 1 base and J dropped 7 bases, with 11 bases sitting between them. CDR3 length equals 13 residues. This CDR3 reads CASSLVGGSEQYF. The CDR3 bases are TGTGCCAGCAGCTTAGTTGGAGGTTCTGAGCAGTACTTC.

In DNA form, the CDR3 reads TGTGCCAGTAGTGGACAGGGCTATGGCTACACCTTC. Encoded protein: CASSGQGYGYTF. The chain is built from TRBV19 and TRBJ1-2, with 8 bases aligning to TRBD1. J was trimmed by 4 bases and V by 5 bases; bases with no gene match: 0. The CDR3 runs to 12 residues. Germline V lookup: CDR1 LNHDA, CDR2 SQIVND (reference sequence).

This clone was recorded a few times. V usage is TRBV6-5 and J usage is TRBJ1-1; 10 bases match TRBD1. J was trimmed by 5 bases and V by 8 bases; bases with no gene match: 8. This CDR3 is built from 14 residues. Germline CDR1 MNHEY, CDR2 SVGAGI. CDR3 nucleotide sequence: TGTGCCAGCGGGACAGGGGCAAGATGGACTGAAGCTTTCTTT. Its translation: CASGTGARWTEAFF.

The V gene is TRBV5-6, the J gene TRBJ2-4, with TRBD2 as a possible D gene (6 bases). Trimming cost V 4 bases and J 1 base, with 15 bases left between them. The CDR3 is 16 residues long. Germline V gene lookup returns CDR1 SGHDT and CDR2 YYEEEE. CDR3 nucleotides: TGTGCCAGCAGCGTGATAGGGAGGTCGGCCAAAAACATTCAGTACTTC. Translation: CASSVIGRSAKNIQYF.

The rearrangement uses TRBV6-2 or TRBV6-3 and TRBJ1-1; D gene uncertain. CDR3 size: 16 residues. The V end was cut by 5 bases, the J end by 0 bases, with 16 bases between. Looked up from germline, CDR1 is MNHEY and CDR2 is SVGEGT. CDR3 nucleotide sequence: TGTGCCAGCAGTCGCCTTACCCAGGCAGTGAACACTGAAGCTTTCTTT. Residues: CASSRLTQAVNTEAFF.

The rearrangement uses TRBV7-9 and TRBJ1-1, with 10 bases lining up with TRBD1. In germline, CDR1 is SEHNR, CDR2 FQNEAQ (reference sequence). This CDR3 is built from 15 residues. J gave up 0 bases and V 6 bases, and 4 bases lay outside the gene matches. CDR3 in amino acids: CASRGDRGMNTEAFF. For the CDR3, the DNA is TGTGCCAGCAGAGGGGACAGGGGAATGAACACTGAAGCTTTCTTT.

The chain carries TRBV5-1 and TRBJ2-4; D is uncertain. Trimming removed 4 bases from V and 1 base from J, with 12 bases in between. CDR3 size: 15 residues. Germline V gene lookup returns CDR1 SGHRS and CDR2 YFSETQ. The CDR3 coding sequence is TGCGCCAGCAGCCCCGGAGACCAGGCCAAAAACATTCAGTACTTC. This codes for CASSPGDQAKNIQYF.

The rearrangement links TRBV11-1 to TRBJ1-2; tentatively, D is TRBD1 (5 bases). Trimming left V 5 bases short and J 7 bases short, with 14 bases between. The germline V gene has CDR1 SGHAT and CDR2 FQDESV (reference sequence). This CDR3 contains 13 residues. The CDR3 DNA follows: TGTGCCAGCAGCCCGATACCACAGGTTGGCTACACCTTC. Translated: CASSPIPQVGYTF. Supplemented by reference TRBV11-1 and TRBJ1-2, the full variable domain reads EAEVAQSPRYKITEKSQAVAFWCDPISGHATLYWYRQILGQGPELLVQFQDESVVDDSQLPKDRFSAERLKGVDSTLKIQPAELGDSAMYLCASSPIPQVGYTFGSGTRLTVV.

The V and J genes are TRBV6-5 and TRBJ2-7, with D maybe TRBD1 (7 bases). Germline CDR1 MNHEY, CDR2 SVGAGI. The CDR3 is 15 amino acids. V shed 7 bases and J shed 3 bases, with 19 bases lying between them. This CDR3 reads CASTMVGGQIYEQYF. CDR3 coding DNA: TGTGCCAGCACCATGGTGGGGGGACAGATCTACGAGCAGTACTTC.

The chain uses TRBV28 and TRBJ2-5; TRBD2 might be the D (6 bases). The CDR3 has 15 amino acids. Between the trimmed V and J ends, which lost 2 bases and 5 bases, there was a span of 15 bases. CDR1 is MDHEN and CDR2 is SYDVKM in the germline V gene. The CDR3, as DNA: TGTGCCAGCAGTTTAGGAGGGGCTATATGGGAGACCCAGTACTTC. It specifies CASSLGGAIWETQYF.

As DNA, the CDR3 is TGTGCCAGTGGGGGGGGTATGAACACTGAAGCTTTCTTT. Translating gives CASGGGMNTEAFF. The chain is built from TRBV19 and TRBJ1-1, with TRBD1 as a possible D gene (5 bases). The CDR3 sequence is 13 residues long. Trimming removed 8 bases at V and 0 bases at J, with 10 bases between. CDR1 and CDR2 from the germline V gene are LNHDA and SQIVND (reference sequence).

This chain joins TRBV28 and TRBJ1-6; D may be TRBD1 (6 bases). Germline V CDR1 and CDR2: MDHEN, SYDVKM. CDR3 length equals 15 residues. Trimming pared 6 bases from V and 1 base from J, leaving 10 bases between. For the CDR3, the DNA is TGTGCCAGCAGCCTACAGGGTTCCTATAATTCACCCCTCCACTTT. It yields the protein CASSLQGSYNSPLHF.

This chain links TRBV5-1 with TRBJ2-5; D is unresolved. Germline V gives CDR1 SGHRS, CDR2 YFSETQ. The CDR3 loop spans 13 amino acids. V lost 0 bases and J 5 bases, leaving 8 bases between the germline ends. Written as DNA, the CDR3 is TGCGCCAGCAGCTTGGATGTCGAGGAGACCCAGTACTTC. Translated, it gives CASSLDVEETQYF.

A few counts support this clone. CDR3 in amino acids: CASSITGGTEAFF. CDR3 DNA: TGTGCCAGTAGTATCACAGGGGGAACTGAAGCTTTCTTT. This chain links TRBV19 with TRBJ1-1; 8 positions match TRBD1. Germline V CDR1 and CDR2: LNHDA, SQIVND (reference sequence). Trimming cost V 3 bases and J 5 bases; bases outside gene matches: 2. This CDR3 is 13 amino acids long.

The rearrangement joins TRBV5-1 to TRBJ2-4, with a weak D call TRBD2 (6 bases). CDR3 size: 13 residues. From germline, CDR1 is SGHRS and CDR2 YFSETQ. V lost 3 bases to trimming and J lost 6 bases, with 10 bases between them. This CDR3 is CASSSGARNIQYF. The DNA of the CDR3 is TGCGCCAGCAGCTCGGGAGCTCGAAACATTCAGTACTTC.